This T cell receptor (beta chain) was identified in a study of CD8 T cells in Susac syndrome. General study results and limits: Clonal expansion was present among Susac CD8+ cells. This expansion reached its peak in TEMRA cells and in active patients.

To note about this clonotype: Its cognate antigen is unknown.

Random-hexamer reverse transcription was applied to roughly 0.5 to 1 ug RNA. TCRdb independently ran MiXCR on the immunoSEQ multiplex PCR reads; one entry per CDR3 protein. The data hold 80,000 to 90,000 distinct CDR3 sequences, with 95% observed a single time. The authors negatively isolated CD8+ and CD4+ T cells and FACS-enriched TEMRA cells. Unmatched junction bases numbered 11, after V lost 2 bases and J lost 7 bases. This CDR3 contains 15 residues. Looked up from germline, CDR1 is SGHNT and CDR2 is YYREEE (reference sequence). This TCR derives from a human donor with Susac syndrome. Specimen: CD8+ T cells from PBMCs. The rearrangement uses TRBV5-4 and TRBJ2-7; 8 bases agree with TRBD1. CDR3 region: CASSFEDRESGEQYF. The CDR3 bases are TGTGCCAGCAGCTTCGAGGACAGGGAATCGGGGGAGCAGTACTTC. The entire variable domain, with the rest obtained from reference TRBV5-4 and TRBJ2-7, is as follows: ETGVTQSPTHLIKTRGQQVTLRCSSQSGHNTVSWYQQALGQGPQFIFQYYREEENGRGNFPPRFSGLQFPNYSSELNVNALELDDSALYLCASSFEDRESGEQYFGPGTRLTVT.